A single sample gave rise to the 4 T cell receptor beta chains below, sequenced in a study of blood T cells in healthy people across ages. Together with a sample-barcoded 5' primer, a J-beta primer mix was included in a second PCR lasting about 6 to 11 cycles. MiXCR, applied by TCRdb to the 5' RACE reads, yields one record per CDR3 protein. The sample yields hundreds of thousands of distinct CDR3 sequences, roughly 49% seen once. Sequencing was carried out using blood. The receptors derive from a woman aged 55-70 years in good health.

In its sample, this clonotype was seen a few times. V gene TRBV20-1 combines with J gene TRBJ2-5, with a weak D call TRBD1 (5 bases). Germline CDR1 and CDR2: DFQATT and SNEGSKA (reference sequence). The V end lost 6 bases, the J end lost 3 bases, and 23 bases lay between the germline ends. The CDR3 is 16 amino acids. The CDR3, as DNA: TGCAGTGCGCCAGATGGGGCAGTCCCTAAGAAAGAGACCCAGTACTTC. This translates into CSAPDGAVPKKETQYF.

The gene calls are TRBV20-1 and TRBJ2-7; 7 bases align to TRBD2. Germline values: CDR1 DFQATT, CDR2 SNEGSKA (reference sequence). There are 15 residues in the CDR3. The V and J ends lost 6 bases and 5 bases, in that order; junction bases with no gene match: 16. The CDR3 DNA is TGCAGTGCCACCGACCAGGGCGGGAGCTGGAACGAGCAGTACTTC. Protein sequence: CSATDQGGSWNEQYF.

The chain recombines TRBV29-1 with TRBJ2-3, with 7 bases matching TRBD2. Germline V gene sequence: CDR1 SQVTM, CDR2 ANQGSEA. The CDR3 length is 15 residues. V lost 6 bases and J lost 0; bases outside the gene matches: 9. The CDR3: CSVRIGRQSTDTQYF. CDR3 in DNA: TGCAGCGTAAGAATCGGGAGGCAAAGCACAGATACGCAGTATTTT.

This clonotype was counted between two and nine times. A read error may produce the germline difference seen at one junction end. This chain links TRBV7-2 with TRBJ2-1, with 10 bases lining up with TRBD2. Germline lookup yields CDR1 SGHTA and CDR2 FQGNSA. The CDR3 loop spans 16 amino acids. The CDR3 DNA follows: TGTGCCAGCAGCTTGGCTAGCGGGAGCCCCTACAATGAGCAGTTCTTT. It translates to CASSLASGSPYNEQFF.